This T cell receptor (beta chain) was observed in a study of T cell repertoires in ileal Crohn's disease. On the study more broadly: Median disease duration was nearly eight years; 35% to 45% smoked at surgery.

This sample's time point: neoterminal ileum biopsy at postoperative endoscopy, about 6 months after surgery. About this clone: The antigen remains undetermined.

Per sample, roughly 500 nanograms of biopsy DNA were TCRB immunosequenced. Sequencing was performed with immunoSEQ multiplex PCR; in TCRdb, only in-frame clones are kept and a portion is missing. The table records about 11,000 clones, around 74% of them present only once. Broader study findings: Within the first postoperative year, endoscopy came at median about 7.3 months. Every patient over 26.8% clonality showed endoscopic recurrence.

Germline loops: CDR1 MRHNA, CDR2 SNTAGT. CDR3 size: 16 residues. The J segment lost 5 bases and the V segment lost 2 bases, leaving 7 bases of the junction unmatched. The chain is built from TRBV6-4 and TRBJ1-4, with TRBD1 matching 8 bases. The origin of this receptor is an adult with Crohn's disease. The sample consisted of ileal tissue. In DNA, the CDR3 is TGTGCCAGCAGTGACCCTCGGGACAGGTTAAATGAAAAACTGTTTTTT. It translates to CASSDPRDRLNEKLFF.